This is a list of T cell receptor beta chains from one sample in a study of T cells after somatic rescue of genetic block. Sequencing was performed with immunoSEQ multiplex PCR; in TCRdb, only in-frame clones are kept and a portion is missing. The sample shows more than 12,000 clones, 71% of them seen only once. The specimen was peripheral blood mononuclear cells (PBMCs). The receptors derive from a man aged 18-30 years. Both conserved end residues are part of each CDR3. The order of the fields is J gene, V gene, clone size, D gene, CDR3 DNA, CDR3 protein. D genes are given only for firm matches. Clone size is not always given. Where it is, it says once, few, many or a class for expanded clones.

j_call: TRBJ1-2
v_call: TRBV28
clone_size: .
d_call: .
cdr3_nt: TGTGCCAGCAGTTTAAACGGCAGGACAGCGAACTATGGCTACACCTTC
cdr3_aa: CASSLNGRTANYGYTF

j_call: TRBJ2-2
v_call: TRBV10-2
clone_size: .
d_call: .
cdr3_nt: TGCGCCAGCAAAAGTGGCGGGGTGAACACCGGGGAGCTGTTTTTT
cdr3_aa: CASKSGGVNTGELFF

j_call: TRBJ2-7
v_call: TRBV21-1
clone_size: .
d_call: .
cdr3_nt: TGTGCCAGCAGCATGAGCGGTCACCCCTACGAGCAGTACTTC
cdr3_aa: CASSMSGHPYEQYF

j_call: TRBJ2-5
v_call: TRBV14
clone_size: .
d_call: .
cdr3_nt: TGTGCCAGCAGCCAAGATAAGAGATCGGGGTTAGAGACCCAGTACTTC
cdr3_aa: CASSQDKRSGLETQYF

j_call: TRBJ1-2
v_call: TRBV6-5
clone_size: few
d_call: .
cdr3_nt: TGTGCCAGCAGCCCCGGGACACACTATGGCTACACCTTC
cdr3_aa: CASSPGTHYGYTF

j_call: TRBJ2-2
v_call: TRBV19
clone_size: .
d_call: .
cdr3_nt: TGTGCCAGTAGTATTTGGCAGGGTAACACCGGGGAGCTGTTTTTT
cdr3_aa: CASSIWQGNTGELFF

j_call: TRBJ1-1
v_call: TRBV18
clone_size: .
d_call: TRBD1
cdr3_nt: TGTGCCAGCCGACAGGGGCGGGACACTGAAGCTTTCTTT
cdr3_aa: CASRQGRDTEAFF

j_call: TRBJ2-6
v_call: TRBV14
clone_size: .
d_call: .
cdr3_nt: TGTGCCAGCAGCCAAAGGGGCAGTTACGCCTCTGGGGCCAACGTCCTGACTTTC
cdr3_aa: CASSQRGSYASGANVLTF

j_call: TRBJ2-3
v_call: TRBV11-2
clone_size: .
d_call: TRBD1
cdr3_nt: TGTGCCAGCAGCTTAATGACAGGGAGTAGCACAGATACGCAGTATTTT
cdr3_aa: CASSLMTGSSTDTQYF

j_call: TRBJ2-1
v_call: TRBV5-1
clone_size: few
d_call: TRBD2
cdr3_nt: TGCGCCAGCAGCTTGGTTCCTAGCGGATACAATGAGCAGTTCTTC
cdr3_aa: CASSLVPSGYNEQFF

j_call: TRBJ1-4
v_call: TRBV18
clone_size: .
d_call: TRBD1
cdr3_nt: TGTGCCGGGATACATGACACGCGGGACAGGAGAGAAGAAAAACTGTTTTTT
cdr3_aa: CAGIHDTRDRREEKLFF

j_call: TRBJ2-1
v_call: TRBV5-1
clone_size: .
d_call: .
cdr3_nt: TGCGCCAGCAGCTTGGTCGGTTATATCAATGAGCAGTTCTTC
cdr3_aa: CASSLVGYINEQFF

j_call: TRBJ2-4
v_call: TRBV7-9
clone_size: .
d_call: .
cdr3_nt: TGTGCCAGCAGCTTAACAGGGAACATTCAGTACTTC
cdr3_aa: CASSLTGNIQYF

j_call: TRBJ2-2
v_call: TRBV11-2
clone_size: .
d_call: TRBD2
cdr3_nt: TGTGCCAGCAGCTTAGATCCAGGCGGGAGAACCGGGGAGCTGTTTTTT
cdr3_aa: CASSLDPGGRTGELFF

j_call: TRBJ2-1
v_call: TRBV7-2
clone_size: .
d_call: .
cdr3_nt: TGTGCCAGCAGCTTAGAGACGCGGAGCTACAATGAGCAGTTCTTC
cdr3_aa: CASSLETRSYNEQFF

j_call: TRBJ1-1
v_call: TRBV11-3
clone_size: .
d_call: TRBD1
cdr3_nt: TGTGCCAGCAGCTTCCGGGACAGGGGGCCGGTGGACACTGAAGCTTTCTTT
cdr3_aa: CASSFRDRGPVDTEAFF

j_call: TRBJ2-7
v_call: TRBV19
clone_size: .
d_call: TRBD1
cdr3_nt: TGTGCCAGTAGACAGGGGCTATCCTACGAGCAGTACTTC
cdr3_aa: CASRQGLSYEQYF

j_call: TRBJ2-4
v_call: TRBV6-1
clone_size: few
d_call: .
cdr3_nt: TGTGCCATTTCGGACAAGGACATTCAGTACTTC
cdr3_aa: CAISDKDIQYF

j_call: TRBJ2-7
v_call: TRBV18
clone_size: .
d_call: TRBD1
cdr3_nt: TGTGCCAGCTCACACGGACAGGGAATCTACGAGCAGTACTTC
cdr3_aa: CASSHGQGIYEQYF

j_call: TRBJ1-6
v_call: TRBV27
clone_size: .
d_call: .
cdr3_nt: TGTGCCAGCAGTTTATTCAGGGAGAGTTCACCCCTCCACTTT
cdr3_aa: CASSLFRESSPLHF

j_call: TRBJ1-5
v_call: TRBV19
clone_size: .
d_call: .
cdr3_nt: TGTGCCAGTAGACAGGGCGATCAGCCCCAGCATTTT
cdr3_aa: CASRQGDQPQHF

j_call: TRBJ2-5
v_call: TRBV7-9
clone_size: .
d_call: TRBD1
cdr3_nt: TGTGCCAGCAGCTACACCATGCCATATGACAGGGACAATGGGACCCAGTACTTC
cdr3_aa: CASSYTMPYDRDNGTQYF

j_call: TRBJ2-2
v_call: TRBV4-1
clone_size: few
d_call: .
cdr3_nt: TGCGCCAGCAGCCAAGGGTACGCCGGGGAGCTGTTTTTT
cdr3_aa: CASSQGYAGELFF

j_call: TRBJ1-2
v_call: TRBV18
clone_size: .
d_call: .
cdr3_nt: TGTGCCAGCTCACCAAGCGGGGGTTTTAGACGGCAGGGCCCTAACTATGGCTACACCTTC
cdr3_aa: CASSPSGGFRRQGPNYGYTF

j_call: TRBJ1-2
v_call: TRBV5-1
clone_size: once
d_call: .
cdr3_nt: TGCGCCAGCAGCTTCCCTGGTAACTATGGCTACACCTTC
cdr3_aa: CASSFPGNYGYTF

j_call: TRBJ2-1
v_call: TRBV27
clone_size: few
d_call: TRBD2
cdr3_nt: TGTGCCAGCAGTTTATACGGGCTAGCGGGGGGGAGCCCCTACAATGAGCAGTTCTTC
cdr3_aa: CASSLYGLAGGSPYNEQFF

j_call: TRBJ2-6
v_call: TRBV4-1
clone_size: .
d_call: TRBD1
cdr3_nt: TGCGCCAGCAGCCAAGGGACAGGCTACTCCTCTGGGGCCAACGTCCTGACTTTC
cdr3_aa: CASSQGTGYSSGANVLTF